The 32 T cell receptor beta chains below all came from one sample that was sequenced in a study of metastatic and nonmetastatic thyroid tumors. Every patient was untreated before thyroid surgery. TCRdb recomputed clones from the PCR reads via MiXCR. The sample has about 6,600 clones; roughly a third are singletons. Sequencing was performed on adjacent normal tissue. These receptors were obtained from a female donor with papillary thyroid cancer or a benign thyroid nodule (not recorded which). Some clones in this sample may be carry-over from other donors' samples.

V and J are TRBV7-3 and TRBJ2-1, with D uncertain. V shed 1 base and J shed 5 bases, with 12 bases lying between them. The CDR3 is 15 amino acids. Germline CDR1 is SGHTA and CDR2 is FQGTGA. The CDR3 spells CASSLNGGTNNEQFF. The CDR3 nucleotides are TGTGCCAGCAGCTTAAACGGTGGTACCAACAATGAGCAGTTCTTC.

This sequence joins TRBV7-2 and TRBJ1-2; TRBD1 aligns across 8 bases. From germline, CDR1 is SGHTA and CDR2 FQGNSA. This CDR3 comprises 14 residues. Unmatched junction bases numbered 6, after V lost 5 bases and J lost 4 bases. The CDR3 nucleotides read TGTGCCAGCAGCCAAGGACAGGGACCCTATGGCTACACCTTC. Protein: CASSQGQGPYGYTF.

The J gene is TRBJ2-1, the V gene TRBV19, with D tentatively TRBD1 or TRBD2 (6 bases each). CDR3 length: 15 amino acids. Trimming removed 5 bases from V and 12 bases from J, with 23 bases in between. Looked up from germline, CDR1 is LNHDA and CDR2 is SQIVND (reference sequence). For the CDR3, the DNA is TGTGCCAGTAGTTCCCTGACTAGAGGGGGAACTCCGCAGTTCTTC. Protein sequence: CASSSLTRGGTPQFF.

This clone was counted only a few times. The CDR3 here is CASSLRGVRNEQFF. The CDR3 coding sequence is TGTGCCAGCAGCTTAAGGGGAGTTAGGAATGAGCAGTTCTTC. The V call is TRBV7-9, the J call TRBJ2-1, with D perhaps TRBD1 or TRBD2 (5 bases each). The CDR3 loop spans 14 amino acids. Trimming left V 2 bases short and J 7 bases short, with 12 bases between. Looked up from germline, CDR1 is SEHNR and CDR2 is FQNEAQ (reference sequence).

The chain recombines TRBV7-8 with TRBJ1-1, with D uncertain. The germline V gene encodes CDR1 SGHVS and CDR2 FQNEAQ. CDR3 size: 13 residues. V was cut by 0 bases and J by 8 bases, with 10 bases left in between. The CDR3, as DNA: TGTGCCAGCAGCTTAGCGGGGTCGGCGGAAGCTTTCTTT. Translated, it gives CASSLAGSAEAFF.

The chain combines TRBV20-1 with TRBJ2-3; 9 bases are shared with TRBD1. Germline V gene sequence: CDR1 DFQATT, CDR2 SNEGSKA (reference sequence). With 3 bases clipped from V and 6 bases from J, the junction kept 13 bases outside the gene matches. The CDR3 has 16 amino acids. Written as DNA, the CDR3 is TGCAGTGCTAGCGCCAATCCGGGACAGGGCCGCGATACGCAGTATTTT. Translating it yields CSASANPGQGRDTQYF.

V and J are TRBV2 and TRBJ2-2; maybe TRBD2 (5 bases). Per the germline V gene, CDR1 is SNHLY and CDR2 is FYNNEI. V lost 3 bases and J 6 bases, leaving 14 bases between the germline ends. This CDR3 comprises 15 residues. CDR3 in amino acids: CASSDGSVAPGELFF. The CDR3 bases are TGTGCCAGCAGTGATGGGTCAGTAGCGCCCGGGGAGCTGTTTTTT.

Judged by abundance, this clone is medium-sized. V is TRBV15 and J is TRBJ1-1, with D possibly being TRBD1 (5 bases). Germline CDR1 and CDR2: LNHNV and YYDKDF (reference sequence). The CDR3 runs 18 residues. V lost 1 base and J lost 3, with 21 bases in between. CDR3 region: CATSRGGGLGRRDTEAFF. CDR3 bases: TGTGCCACCAGCAGAGGTGGGGGACTAGGACGGAGGGACACTGAAGCTTTCTTT.

V gene TRBV6-1 combines with J gene TRBJ2-2, with a tentative D call TRBD1 (6 bases). There are 13 residues in the CDR3. With 8 bases removed from V and 1 base from J, the gap between germline ends came to 8 bases. Germline V gene data show CDR1 as MNHNS and CDR2 as SASEGT. The CDR3 region is CASQGQNTGELFF. DNA of the CDR3: TGTGCCAGCCAGGGACAGAACACCGGGGAGCTGTTTTTT.

This clone was seen a handful of times. The V call is TRBV20-1, the J call TRBJ1-3; a possible D gene is TRBD1 (6 bases). This CDR3 region has 15 residues. The germline gives CDR1 DFQATT, CDR2 SNEGSKA (reference sequence). Trimming cost V 1 base and J 3 bases, with 13 bases left between them. CDR3 coding DNA: TGCAGTGCTAGAGCTCTACTGACAGGTGGAAACACCATATATTTT. Translated, it gives CSARALLTGGNTIYF.

This clone has only a few counts. The V and J genes are TRBV28 and TRBJ2-1; the match to TRBD2 covers 9 bases. The CDR3 has 16 residues. With 3 bases clipped from V and 8 bases from J, the junction kept 11 bases outside the gene matches. Germline assignment: CDR1 MDHEN and CDR2 SYDVKM. The DNA for the CDR3 is TGTGCCAGCAGTTTTTACAGCGGGAGGTCCCTAGATGAGCAGTTCTTC. It encodes CASSFYSGRSLDEQFF.

The CDR3 spells CASRPYGSPGSYEQYF. Written as DNA, the CDR3 is TGTGCCAGCAGGCCCTACGGGTCCCCGGGGTCCTACGAGCAGTACTTC. The J gene is TRBJ2-7, the V gene TRBV28; TRBD2 is a possible D gene (5 bases). CDR3 length equals 16 residues. V gave up 6 bases and J gave up 1 base, with 19 bases separating them. Germline values: CDR1 MDHEN, CDR2 SYDVKM.

The rearrangement joins TRBV11-2 to TRBJ2-7; 7 bases map to TRBD2. J gave up 0 bases and V 4 bases, and 9 bases lay outside the gene matches. The CDR3 has 16 amino acids. The germline gives CDR1 SGHAT, CDR2 FQNNGV. CDR3 protein: CASSSDRGGSSYEQYF. The CDR3 nucleotides are TGTGCCAGCAGCTCAGATCGGGGCGGGAGCTCCTACGAGCAGTACTTC.

The CDR3 coding sequence is TGTGCCAGCAGCTCAAGACAGGTGGGCTACGAGCAGTACTTC. The encoded protein is CASSSRQVGYEQYF. The chain uses TRBV7-9 and TRBJ2-7; possibly TRBD1 for D (6 bases). The V end was cut by 4 bases, the J end by 3 bases, with 13 bases between. There are 14 residues in the CDR3. Germline V gene sequence: CDR1 SEHNR, CDR2 FQNEAQ (reference sequence). The complete variable domain, with remaining parts taken from reference TRBV7-9 and TRBJ2-7, reads DTGVSQNPRHKITKRGQNVTFRCDPISEHNRLYWYRQTLGQGPEFLTYFQNEAQLEKSRLLSDRFSAERPKGSFSTLEIQRTEQGDSAMYLCASSSRQVGYEQYFGPGTRLTVT.

The chain employs TRBV20-1 and TRBJ1-1; D is uncertain. The CDR3 is 11 amino acids. V was pared by 6 bases and J by 3 bases, with 8 bases between. The germline CDR1 and CDR2 sequences are DFQATT and SNEGSKA (reference sequence). The CDR3: CSALSDTEAFF. The CDR3 coding sequence is TGCAGTGCCCTCAGCGACACTGAAGCTTTCTTT.

The chain links TRBV30 to TRBJ2-3; 8 bases match TRBD2. Losses at the gene ends were 2 bases for V and 2 bases for J; bases not matched to a gene: 3. There are 14 residues in the CDR3. CDR1 GTSNPN and CDR2 SVGIG come from the germline V gene (reference sequence). CDR3 nucleotides: TGTGCCTGGAGTATAGCGGGGATCACAGATACGCAGTATTTT. Protein: CAWSIAGITDTQYF.

The chain couples TRBV19 to TRBJ1-2, with 7 bases identical to TRBD1. The CDR3 has 15 residues. Trimming removed 3 bases from V and 8 bases from J; junction bases left unmatched: 12. Germline V gene data show CDR1 as LNHDA and CDR2 as SQIVND (reference sequence). The CDR3 spells CASSMALTGDWGYTF. CDR3 nucleotides: TGTGCCAGTAGTATGGCCTTAACAGGGGATTGGGGCTACACCTTC. The whole variable domain, remainder taken from reference TRBV19 and TRBJ1-2, is DGGITQSPKYLFRKEGQNVTLSCEQNLNHDAMYWYRQDPGQGLRLIYYSQIVNDFQKGDIAEGYSVSREKKESFPLTVTSAQKNPTAFYLCASSMALTGDWGYTFGSGTRLTVV.

This clone is deemed large. V gene TRBV28 combines with J gene TRBJ1-1, with D possibly matching TRBD1 (5 bases). V lost 6 bases and J lost 0, with 11 bases in between. The germline gives CDR1 MDHEN, CDR2 SYDVKM. This CDR3 spans 14 amino acids. The CDR3 sequence: CASSWETVNTEAFF. CDR3 nucleotide sequence: TGTGCCAGCAGCTGGGAGACAGTGAACACTGAAGCTTTCTTT.

In DNA form, the CDR3 reads TGTGCCAGCAGCGTAGAAGGGACTAGCGGGAGGGCGGAGGGTGAGCAGTTCTTC. This translates into CASSVEGTSGRAEGEQFF. This sequence joins TRBV9 and TRBJ2-1; 16 nucleotides match TRBD2. V shed 0 bases, J shed 9 bases, and the junction held 9 bases outside the gene matches. Germline V gene data show CDR1 as SGDLS and CDR2 as YYNGEE. The CDR3 consists of 18 residues.

This clone was found a few times. This chain connects TRBV6-2 or TRBV6-3 to TRBJ1-1, with 8 bases matching TRBD1. This CDR3 has 13 residues. J gave up 5 bases and V 9 bases, and 8 bases lay outside the gene matches. Germline V CDR1 and CDR2: MNHEY, SVGEGT. CDR3 region: CASRQGLETEAFF. In nucleotides, the CDR3 is TGTGCCAGTCGACAGGGGTTGGAGACTGAAGCTTTCTTT.

This clone was detected a few times. This chain connects TRBV27 to TRBJ1-2; tentative D call: TRBD1 (6 bases). The CDR3 covers 14 residues. Trimming took 6 bases from V and 4 from J, leaving 15 bases between them. Germline-derived CDR1 and CDR2 are MNHEY and SMNVEV (reference sequence). This CDR3 reads CASSSFGGPYGYTF. The CDR3, as DNA: TGTGCCAGCAGCTCCTTCGGGGGCCCCTATGGCTACACCTTC.

This clone appeared a few times. The V and J genes are TRBV11-3 and TRBJ2-7; 7 bases align to TRBD1. The CDR3 totals 15 residues. Trimming removed 0 bases from V and 3 bases from J; junction bases left unmatched: 5. The germline V gene has CDR1 SGHNT and CDR2 YENEEA. The CDR3 sequence: CASSLEGQENYEQYF. The CDR3 bases are TGTGCCAGCAGCTTAGAAGGACAGGAAAACTACGAGCAGTACTTC.

The V call is TRBV12-3 or TRBV12-4, the J call TRBJ2-1, with TRBD2 matching 12 bases. This CDR3 is 15 amino acids long. Unmatched junction bases numbered 7, after V lost 5 bases and J lost 8 bases. DNA of the CDR3: TGTGCCAGCAGTGTGACTAGCGGGAGTTCCTATGAGCAGTTCTTC. Protein sequence: CASSVTSGSSYEQFF.

This sequence joins TRBV27 and TRBJ2-7, with D maybe TRBD2 (6 bases). Deletions cut 4 bases from V and 1 base from J, with 11 bases between. The CDR3 covers 14 residues. Per germline, CDR1 MNHEY and CDR2 SMNVEV (reference sequence). The CDR3: CASSSGTQSYEQYF. The DNA of the CDR3 is TGTGCCAGCAGTTCCGGGACTCAATCCTACGAGCAGTACTTC.

The V gene is TRBV20-1, the J gene TRBJ1-2; TRBD1 matches at 9 bases. Germline loops: CDR1 DFQATT, CDR2 SNEGSKA (reference sequence). This CDR3 region has 11 residues. Trimming took 3 bases from V and 7 from J; bases not matched to a gene: 0. The CDR3 sequence: CSARDRGGYTF. CDR3 nucleotides: TGCAGTGCTAGGGACAGGGGTGGCTACACCTTC.

The chain employs TRBV28 and TRBJ2-3, with TRBD2 matching 9 bases. V shed 3 bases, J shed 2 bases, and the junction held 6 bases outside the gene matches. Germline V gene sequence: CDR1 MDHEN, CDR2 SYDVKM. The CDR3 covers 16 residues. The CDR3 DNA follows: TGTGCCAGCAGTTTTTCCGGGACTAGCTCCACAGATACGCAGTATTTT. Amino acids: CASSFSGTSSTDTQYF.

The rearrangement joins TRBV6-1 to TRBJ2-1; D not resolved. Trimming took off 6 bases at V and 6 bases at J, with 9 bases between the two ends. The CDR3 covers 12 residues. CDR1 MNHNS and CDR2 SASEGT come from the germline V gene. CDR3 nucleotide sequence: TGTGCCAGCAGGGACCCTAGCAATGAGCAGTTCTTC. As protein: CASRDPSNEQFF.

V gene TRBV27 combines with J gene TRBJ1-3; TRBD1 might be the D (5 bases). Trimming cost V 2 bases and J 6 bases, with 11 bases left between them. In germline, CDR1 is MNHEY, CDR2 SMNVEV (reference sequence). The CDR3 has 14 amino acids. The DNA for the CDR3 is TGTGCCAGCAGTTTAAGTGGGGCCGCAAACACCATATATTTT. Amino acid sequence: CASSLSGAANTIYF.

This clone was detected only a few times. The DNA of the CDR3 is TGTGCCAGCAGGGCCCGGGACGTATATAATTCACCCCTCCACTTT. Amino acids: CASRARDVYNSPLHF. This chain joins TRBV27 and TRBJ1-6, with D perhaps matching TRBD1 (5 bases). Deletions cut 6 bases from V and 4 bases from J, with 13 bases between. In germline, CDR1 is MNHEY, CDR2 SMNVEV (reference sequence). This CDR3 region has 15 residues.

To note about this clone: This likely comes from a read error, as the CDR3 has no conserved phenylalanine or tryptophan at its end. Because the CDR3's place on the DNA is in doubt, the DNA is left out and the CDR3 is given as listed by TCRdb. The chain is built from TRBV5-8 and TRBJ2-5; TRBD2 is taken as the D call from the table, unchecked against the DNA. Germline V CDR1 and CDR2: SGHTS, YDEGEE. A total of 17 residues make up the CDR3, ends included. The CDR3 reads CASSLETLRGSPLHFGN.

This clone has just a few counts. J is TRBJ2-3 and V is TRBV12-5; D gene uncertain. Trimming took off 7 bases at V and 4 bases at J, with 12 bases between the two ends. Germline values: CDR1 LGHNT, CDR2 FRNRAP. This CDR3 contains 13 residues. CDR3 DNA: TGTGCTAGTGCCCTGTCCCAGGCAGATACGCAGTATTTT. It is translated as CASALSQADTQYF.

The V gene is TRBV28, the J gene TRBJ1-2, with no clear D. The germline V and J ends were trimmed by 3 bases and 4 bases, with 6 bases remaining between them. The CDR3 runs to 12 residues. CDR1 is MDHEN, CDR2 SYDVKM, per germline. For the CDR3, the DNA is TGTGCCAGCAGTTTTTTACGCTATGGCTACACCTTC. Protein product: CASSFLRYGYTF.